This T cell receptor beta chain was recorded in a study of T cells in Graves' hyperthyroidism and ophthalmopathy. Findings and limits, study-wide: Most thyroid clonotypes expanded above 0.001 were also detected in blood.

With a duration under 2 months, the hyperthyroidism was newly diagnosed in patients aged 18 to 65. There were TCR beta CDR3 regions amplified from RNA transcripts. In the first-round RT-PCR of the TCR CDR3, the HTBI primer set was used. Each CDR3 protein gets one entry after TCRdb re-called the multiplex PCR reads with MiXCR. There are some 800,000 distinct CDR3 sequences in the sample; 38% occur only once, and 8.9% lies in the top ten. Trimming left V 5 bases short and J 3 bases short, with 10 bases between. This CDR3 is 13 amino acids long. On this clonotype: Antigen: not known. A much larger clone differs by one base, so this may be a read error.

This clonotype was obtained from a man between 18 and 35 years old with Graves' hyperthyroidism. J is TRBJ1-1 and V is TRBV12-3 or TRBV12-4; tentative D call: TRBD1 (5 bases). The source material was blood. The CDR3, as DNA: TGTGCCAGCAGTGACTGGGGGGACACTGAAGCTTTCTTT. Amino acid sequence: CASSDWGDTEAFF.